Listed below are T cell receptor beta chains from one sample, sequenced in a study of T cells in tuberculosis. TCRdb keeps only in-frame clones here, not all; method: immunoSEQ multiplex PCR. Among around 23,000 clones, approximately 86% were seen once, and the ten largest hold about 16%. The material was PBMCs, obtained at tuberculosis diagnosis. The source is an adult with tuberculosis. CDR3s leave out the opening cysteine and the closing phenylalanine or tryptophan.

TRBV19	TRBJ1-5	ASSGTGELRSNQPQH
TRBV29-1	TRBJ2-7	SVESRDRGYYEQY
TRBV5-4	TRBJ2-7	ASSFPGQVYEQY
TRBV2	TRBJ2-7	ASTGTGFGEQY
TRBV4-1	TRBJ2-1	ASSQDQGHGEQF
TRBV6-5	TRBJ1-6	ASSYPGQAYSPLH
TRBV9	TRBJ1-5	ASSVGVAGENQPQH
TRBV2	TRBJ2-2	ASRPRDSNTGELF
TRBV30	TRBJ2-1	AWSGLAGGYNEQF
TRBV29-1	TRBJ1-1	SVLQGGNTEAF
TRBV6-6	TRBJ2-1	ASRLGGGVYNEQF
TRBV21-1	TRBJ2-3	ASPVVAGYTDTQY
TRBV6-5	TRBJ1-2	ASSVRDIRGYT
TRBV5-4	TRBJ1-1	ASRETGVGTEAF
TRBV9	TRBJ1-2	ASSVVENYGYT
TRBV7-2	TRBJ1-1	ASSLRQAEAF
TRBV10-2	TRBJ2-3	ASTSKGADTQY
TRBV7-9	TRBJ1-2	ASSLRDNSGYYGYT
TRBV4-3	TRBJ2-3	ASSQDETAGTDTQY
TRBV7-3	TRBJ2-7	ASRLGRGRSYEQY
TRBV30	TRBJ1-1	AWSVQENTEAF
TRBV28	TRBJ2-7	ASSSAGTGGSFSYEQY
TRBV27	TRBJ2-7	ASSFGARGQGAYEQY
TRBV10-3	TRBJ2-2	AISVNRETGELF
TRBV18	TRBJ2-3	ASSPSSTDTQY
TRBV29-1	TRBJ2-1	SVELVVMNEQF
TRBV25-1	TRBJ1-4	ASSPDRVNEKLF
TRBV15	TRBJ2-1	ATSRGTGERDEQF
TRBV11-3	TRBJ2-1	ASRLGGSSNEQF
TRBV18	TRBJ2-1	ASSSGTSGSYNEQF
TRBV7-9	TRBJ1-5	ASSLALSNQPQH
TRBV10-3	TRBJ1-2	ATFWGGGYT
TRBV19	TRBJ2-7	ASSIGSGSYEQY
TRBV7-9	TRBJ1-2	ASSLAVENYGYT
TRBV30	TRBJ1-1	AWDRGGTEAF
TRBV11-2	TRBJ1-3	ASSLPTGLRSGNTIY
TRBV27	TRBJ1-6	ASSLRQGGSPLH
TRBV29-1	TRBJ2-7	SVGQVVRHEQY
TRBV7-9	TRBJ1-2	ASSYRPGFHGYT
TRBV5-1	TRBJ2-3	ASSLGSSGSVDTQY
TRBV11-3	TRBJ2-1	ASSQTSGGAYEQF
TRBV7-8	TRBJ2-3	ASTLGRTDTQY
TRBV4-3	TRBJ2-7	ASSQFTYEQY
TRBV5-6	TRBJ2-5	ASSLGGLVRETQY
TRBV29-1	TRBJ2-5	SVDLDRGLAETQY
TRBV10-3	TRBJ1-5	AIRETGENQPQH
TRBV29-1	TRBJ2-3	SVEDGAGPPDTQY